This paragraph covers one T cell receptor beta chain sequence. Antigen specificity is unknown. These data come from a study of vaccination effects on CD4 cells after COVID-19. Looking at the study overall: Expansion with viral peptide pools was applied to antigen-specific CD4+ T cells by the ViraFEST assay prior to sequencing. Post-vaccine draws lagged the second dose by a median of 72 days.

Trimming removed 3 bases from V and 4 bases from J, with 11 bases in between. CDR3 length: 14 amino acids. Germline CDR1 and CDR2: LGHDT and YNNKEL (reference sequence). Following a roughly ten-day culture, CD4+ T cells were purified. Between March and December 2020, the person had a SARS-CoV-2 infection that PCR confirmed. It was two doses of either the BNT162b2 or mRNA-1273 vaccine that participants received. Sequenced by immunoSEQ multiplex PCR; TCRdb stores in-frame clones only, minus some. This sample yields 35,000 to 45,000 clones, of which around 80% are seen a single time; approximately 3.8% belongs to the top ten.

The chain employs TRBV3-1 (or the pseudogene TRBV3-2) and TRBJ2-3; TRBD1 is a possible D gene (5 bases). This material consisted of CD4+ T cells from PBMCs cultured without peptide, taken after COVID-19 vaccination. This TCR came from a human donor who had a prior SARS-CoV-2 infection. The CDR3 region is CASSQNLGADTQYF. The CDR3 DNA sequence: TGTGCCAGCAGCCAGAACCTAGGGGCAGATACGCAGTATTTT.